Sequencing of this TCR beta chain was carried out in a study of blood T cell repertoires in COVID-19. The CDR3 contains 13 residues. Germline CDR1 and CDR2: SNHLY and FYNNEI. V was pared by 10 bases and J by 0 bases, with 12 bases between. Enrollment of patients from Seattle took place during active infection, with longitudinal follow-up. Measured with immunoSEQ multiplex PCR; TCRdb has only the in-frame clones, and not every one. This table has roughly 300,000 clones, roughly 90% appearing once. The sequence derives from a woman aged 25 to 45 with COVID-19, enrolled during active disease. The genes are TRBV2 and TRBJ1-1; weak D call: TRBD1 (6 bases). The material sequenced was peripheral blood. The CDR3 DNA follows: TGTGCCACCGGGGGGCGGATGAACACTGAAGCTTTCTTT. The encoded protein is CATGGRMNTEAFF. Looking up the rest from reference TRBV2 and TRBJ1-1 gives the full variable domain: EPEVTQTPSHQVTQMGQEVILRCVPISNHLYFYWYRQILGQKVEFLVSFYNNEISEKSEIFDDQFSVERPDGSNFTLKIRSTKLEDSAMYFCATGGRMNTEAFFGQGTRLTVV.